Listed below are T cell receptor beta chains from one sample, sequenced in a study of blood T cell repertoires in COVID-19. The method was immunoSEQ multiplex PCR; TCRdb's version includes in-frame clones alone and lacks a portion of them. Of some 50,000 clones in the sample, more than 80% were seen once. Input material: peripheral blood. These receptors originate from a man aged 65-85 years with active COVID-19. Both conserved end residues are part of each CDR3. Fields, in order: clone size, V gene, D gene, J gene, CDR3 length, CDR3 protein, CDR3 DNA. D genes are given only for firm matches. The size entry is marked missing in some rows and otherwise reads once, few, many or a size class.

NA,TRBV29-1,NA,TRBJ1-1,13,CSVQGLMNTEAFF,TGCAGCGTTCAGGGACTCATGAACACTGAAGCTTTCTTT
NA,TRBV29-1,NA,TRBJ2-1,14,CSALHGVLRGEQFF,TGCAGCGCCCTTCACGGGGTGCTGCGGGGTGAGCAGTTCTTC
few,TRBV19,TRBD1,TRBJ1-6,14,CASSMTGVVSPLHF,TGTGCCAGTAGTATGACAGGGGTTGTGTCACCCCTCCACTTT
NA,TRBV6-2/TRBV6-3,NA,TRBJ2-7,14,CASSRDTISYEQYF,TGTGCCAGCAGTAGGGACACAATCTCCTACGAGCAGTACTTC
NA,TRBV5-4,TRBD2,TRBJ2-3,16,CASSLPSGASTDTQYF,TGTGCCAGCAGCTTGCCCAGCGGGGCATCCACAGATACGCAGTATTTT
once,TRBV18,NA,TRBJ2-3,15,CASSPTNRGGDTQYF,TGTGCCAGCTCACCAACGAACAGGGGGGGAGATACGCAGTATTTT
NA,TRBV5-1,TRBD2,TRBJ2-2,17,CASSWGPSGGYTGELFF,TGCGCCAGCAGCTGGGGCCCTAGCGGGGGATACACCGGGGAGCTGTTTTTT
NA,TRBV11-3,TRBD1,TRBJ2-3,14,CASSFGQAGDTQYF,TGTGCCAGCAGCTTCGGACAGGCGGGCGATACGCAGTATTTT
NA,TRBV30,NA,TRBJ2-7,14,CAWSVRGLFGEQYF,TGTGCCTGGAGTGTACGGGGACTTTTCGGAGAGCAGTACTTC
NA,TRBV4-3,TRBD1,TRBJ1-2,13,CASSQRDSYGYTF,TGCGCCAGCAGCCAACGGGACAGCTATGGCTACACCTTC
NA,TRBV29-1,NA,TRBJ1-1,14,CSVDIQGLNTEAFF,TGCAGCGTTGATATCCAGGGACTCAACACTGAAGCTTTCTTT
NA,TRBV19,TRBD1,TRBJ2-7,14,CASSPRQGNYEQYF,TGTGCCAGTAGTCCCAGACAGGGAAACTACGAGCAGTACTTC
NA,TRBV2,NA,TRBJ2-4,15,CASSEGALAKNIQYF,TGTGCCAGCAGTGAAGGCGCTTTAGCCAAAAACATTCAGTACTTC
NA,TRBV5-5,TRBD1,TRBJ1-2,14,CASSLGDSTNGYTF,TGTGCCAGCAGCTTGGGGGACAGTACCAATGGCTACACCTTC
NA,TRBV30,NA,TRBJ1-1,12,CAWSPLGRATFF,TGTGCCTGGAGCCCCCTCGGCAGGGCGACTTTCTTT
NA,TRBV30,NA,TRBJ1-1,13,CAWSVQGNTEAFF,TGTGCCTGGAGTGTACAGGGGAACACTGAAGCTTTCTTT
NA,TRBV10-2,TRBD1,TRBJ2-7,15,CASNTGTGASYEQYF,TGCGCCAGCAATACCGGGACAGGGGCGTCCTACGAGCAGTACTTC
NA,TRBV10-3,TRBD1,TRBJ2-7,17,CAIRGRDRGRDFYEQYF,TGTGCCATCAGGGGGAGGGACAGGGGGCGTGATTTCTACGAGCAGTACTTC
NA,TRBV18,TRBD2,TRBJ2-1,17,CASSPFRLAGTYNEQFF,TGTGCCAGCTCACCATTCAGGCTAGCGGGGACCTACAATGAGCAGTTCTTC
NA,TRBV5-5,NA,TRBJ1-5,14,CASSLRGSTQPQHF,TGTGCCAGCAGCTTGAGGGGGAGCACTCAGCCCCAGCATTTT
NA,TRBV20-1,NA,TRBJ1-2,12,CSASSQGYGYTF,TGCAGTGCTAGTAGTCAGGGCTATGGCTACACCTTC
NA,TRBV18,TRBD1,TRBJ1-4,17,CASSLGTVVTTNEKLFF,TGTGCCAGCTCACTCGGGACAGTGGTAACGACTAATGAAAAACTGTTTTTT
NA,TRBV28,NA,TRBJ1-1,14,CASSLGGSGTEAFF,TGTGCCAGCAGCCTCGGGGGATCCGGAACTGAAGCTTTCTTT
NA,TRBV3-1/TRBV3-2,TRBD2,TRBJ2-7,14,CASSPGGGAYEQYF,TGTGCCAGCAGCCCCGGTGGGGGGGCCTACGAGCAGTACTTC
NA,TRBV18,NA,TRBJ1-4,15,CASSPPKGGGEKLFF,TGTGCCAGCTCACCACCTAAAGGGGGTGGTGAAAAACTGTTTTTT
NA,TRBV5-1,TRBD1,TRBJ2-3,15,CASTPAGQAGDTQYF,TGCGCCAGCACCCCCGCGGGACAGGCGGGAGATACGCAGTATTTT
NA,TRBV9,TRBD1,TRBJ2-5,15,CASSVEQGLQETQYF,TGTGCCAGCAGCGTTGAACAGGGGTTACAAGAGACCCAGTACTTC
NA,TRBV28,TRBD1,TRBJ1-4,15,CASSYRGSTNEKLFF,TGTGCCAGCAGCTACAGGGGGAGTACTAATGAAAAACTGTTTTTT
once,TRBV2,NA,TRBJ2-7,14,CASSEGGTSYEQYF,TGTGCCAGCAGTGAAGGGGGAACTAGTTACGAGCAGTACTTC
NA,TRBV3-1/TRBV3-2,TRBD2,TRBJ2-3,16,CASSQVSGGAGSAQYF,TGTGCCAGCAGCCAAGTCAGCGGGGGGGCGGGGTCCGCGCAGTATTTT
NA,TRBV5-1,TRBD1,TRBJ1-3,15,CASSRARGPGNTIYF,TGCGCCAGCAGCCGTGCTAGGGGGCCTGGAAACACCATATATTTT
NA,TRBV6-5,TRBD2,TRBJ2-7,14,CASSLAGGLYEQYF,TGTGCCAGCAGTCTAGCGGGGGGCCTGTACGAGCAGTACTTC
NA,TRBV6-5,TRBD1,TRBJ1-6,15,CASRTGQGNNSPLHF,TGTGCCAGCAGGACCGGACAGGGGAATAATTCACCCCTCCACTTT
NA,TRBV12-3/TRBV12-4,NA,TRBJ2-3,11,CASRAVDTQYF,TGTGCCAGCAGGGCGGTAGATACGCAGTATTTT
NA,TRBV5-1,TRBD1,TRBJ1-6,15,CASSSGQGAGSPLHF,TGCGCCAGCAGCTCCGGACAGGGGGCAGGTTCACCCCTCCACTTT
NA,TRBV19,TRBD1,TRBJ2-1,15,CATRQDRGPYNEQFF,TGTGCCACCCGTCAGGACAGGGGCCCCTACAATGAGCAGTTCTTC
NA,TRBV10-3,NA,TRBJ1-4,15,CAIRGEGSGNEKLFF,TGTGCCATCAGAGGAGAAGGCAGCGGGAATGAAAAACTGTTTTTT
NA,TRBV6-5,NA,TRBJ1-6,15,CASTWSREQNSPLHF,TGTGCCAGCACCTGGTCCCGGGAGCAAAATTCACCCCTCCACTTT
NA,TRBV19,TRBD1,TRBJ1-1,14,CAARRGQGGTEAFF,TGTGCCGCCAGGAGGGGACAGGGTGGGACTGAAGCTTTCTTT
NA,TRBV5-5,NA,TRBJ1-5,13,CASSLVGGQPQHF,TGTGCCAGCAGCTTGGTAGGGGGTCAGCCCCAGCATTTT
once,TRBV5-1,NA,TRBJ2-1,16,CASSLDVQSSYNEQFF,TGCGCCAGCAGCTTGGACGTACAGAGCTCCTACAATGAGCAGTTCTTC
once,TRBV7-9,NA,TRBJ1-1,13,CASSFGGDTEAFF,TGTGCCAGCAGCTTCGGGGGGGACACTGAAGCTTTCTTT
NA,TRBV5-4,NA,TRBJ1-2,17,CASSLVPGGGSRYGYTF,TGTGCCAGCAGCTTGGTCCCGGGAGGAGGGTCTAGGTATGGCTACACCTTC
NA,TRBV3-1/TRBV3-2,TRBD2,TRBJ2-1,14,CASSQQMGGNEQFF,TGTGCCAGCAGCCAACAAATGGGAGGGAATGAGCAGTTCTTC
few,TRBV27,NA,TRBJ2-7,13,CASSPTVAGEQYF,TGTGCCAGCAGTCCCACTGTGGCCGGGGAGCAGTACTTC